The T cell receptor beta chain described here comes from a study of blood T cell repertoires in COVID-19 (dated by TCRdb to 2020 to 2021). Some background on the complete study: Collaborator samples came from the United States, Italy and Spain and covered acute and convalescent phases of COVID-19. Where HLA class I and class II types were available, the types were taken from metadata supplied by the sample provider, not from assay-based typing. The dataset comprised deeply sampled blood TCRbeta repertoires from subjects exposed to, actively infected with, or recovered from COVID-19. The prospective study material was composed of cDNA or gDNA derived from T cells, B-cell-depleted T cells, or PBMCs. A freely available public database, intended as a resource for researchers studying the immune response to SARS-CoV-2, is where the repertoires were released. The sample metadata nearly always contained a de-identified subject ID, COVID-19 status, age in years and sex. Samples were obtained from the ongoing ImmuneRACE study (first 160 participants) and from 1,200 or so subjects provided by 6 global collaborators.

The immunoSEQ Assay, a bias-controlled multiplex PCR, was used to amplify TCRbeta CDR3 regions from genomic DNA. Turning to the authors' computational methods: Nucleated cell counts per sample were estimated from amplification of reference gene primers within the assay. To quantify the absolute abundance of each unique TCRbeta CDR3 rearrangement, sequence reads were collapsed and filtered. Productive Simpson clonality was computed per sample as the square root of Simpson's diversity index over productive rearrangements. TCRdb limited this immuneACCESS table to in-frame rearrangements with V and J called. A share of clones is missing; checked studies link under half to unresolved V genes, and the rest is unexplained. The DNA was the basis for D and trimming; V, J and clone size are from that table. The sample has 150,000 to 200,000 clones on record, about 85% of them singletons. The top ten hold roughly 9.2% of the sample.

Trimming removed 8 bases from V and 4 bases from J, leaving 17 bases between the germline ends. Inclusive of the bounding cysteine and phenylalanine, the CDR3 is 14 residues long. The read is trimmed to its CDR3 DNA, 42 bases read in frame from base 1. CDR1 MNHEY and CDR2 SVGAGI were looked up in the germline V gene. The collaborating institutions used their own protocols to collect whole blood in K2EDTA tubes. Collaborator samples were shipped for TCRbeta analysis as frozen whole blood, isolated PBMCs, or DNA extracted from either sample type. The paper as a whole reports these results and caveats: The amount of clinical and demographic metadata varied by source and participant and was provided uncurated.

Comment on this clone: The target of this receptor is not known. No base quality information exists; no much larger clone differs at one position. Distinct nucleotide sequences in the sample also encode this CDR3.

The sample was peripheral blood. The rearrangement joined TRBV6-5 to TRBJ1-2; no D segment can be confidently identified. This TCR derives from an elderly woman with acute or convalescent COVID-19. CDR3 sequence: CASYRPGSTYGYTF. The nucleotide sequence reads as follows: TGTGCCAGCTACAGACCGGGGAGTACCTATGGCTACACCTTC.